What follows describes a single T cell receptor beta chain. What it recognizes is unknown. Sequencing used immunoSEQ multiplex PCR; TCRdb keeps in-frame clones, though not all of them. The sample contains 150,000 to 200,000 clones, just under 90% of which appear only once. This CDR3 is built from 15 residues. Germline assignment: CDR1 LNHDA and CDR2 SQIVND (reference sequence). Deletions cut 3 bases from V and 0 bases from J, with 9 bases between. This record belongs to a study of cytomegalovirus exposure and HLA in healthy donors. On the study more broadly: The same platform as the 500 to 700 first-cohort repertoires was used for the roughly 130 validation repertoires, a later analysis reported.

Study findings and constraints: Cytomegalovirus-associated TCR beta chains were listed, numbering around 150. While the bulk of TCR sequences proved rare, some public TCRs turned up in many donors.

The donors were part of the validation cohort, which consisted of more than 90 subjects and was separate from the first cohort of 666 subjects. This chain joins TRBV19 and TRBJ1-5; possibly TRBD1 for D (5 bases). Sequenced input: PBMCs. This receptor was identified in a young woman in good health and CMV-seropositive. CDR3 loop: CASSIQGGSNQPQHF. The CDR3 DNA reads TGTGCCAGTAGTATCCAGGGTGGTAGCAATCAGCCCCAGCATTTT.